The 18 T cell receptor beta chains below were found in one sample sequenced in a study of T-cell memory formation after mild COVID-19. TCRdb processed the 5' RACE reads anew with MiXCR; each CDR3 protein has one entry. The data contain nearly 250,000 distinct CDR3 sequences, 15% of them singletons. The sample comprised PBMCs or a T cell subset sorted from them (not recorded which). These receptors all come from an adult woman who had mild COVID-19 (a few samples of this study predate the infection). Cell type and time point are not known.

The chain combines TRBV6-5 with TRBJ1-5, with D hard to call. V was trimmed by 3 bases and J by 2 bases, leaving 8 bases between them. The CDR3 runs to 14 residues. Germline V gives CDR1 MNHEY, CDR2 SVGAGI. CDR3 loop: CASSYLGGNQPQHF. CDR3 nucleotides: TGTGCCAGCAGTTATCTTGGGGGCAATCAGCCCCAGCATTTT.

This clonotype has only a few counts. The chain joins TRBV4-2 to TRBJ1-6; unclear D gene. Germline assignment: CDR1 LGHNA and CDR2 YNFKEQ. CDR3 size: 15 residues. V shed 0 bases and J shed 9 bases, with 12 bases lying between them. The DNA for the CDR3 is TGTGCCAGCAGCCAAGATTACCGTGGCAGTTCACCCCTCCACTTT. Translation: CASSQDYRGSSPLHF.

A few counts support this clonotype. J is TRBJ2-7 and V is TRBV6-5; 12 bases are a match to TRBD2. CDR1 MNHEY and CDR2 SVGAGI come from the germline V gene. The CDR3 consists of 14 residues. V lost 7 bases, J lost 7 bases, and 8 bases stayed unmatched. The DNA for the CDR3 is TGTGCCAGCACACCCGGACTAGCGGGACTAGAGCAGTACTTC. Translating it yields CASTPGLAGLEQYF.

The CDR3 sequence is CATSPPGKWDGANTGELFF. The CDR3 DNA reads TGTGCCACCAGTCCCCCAGGTAAATGGGACGGTGCGAACACCGGGGAGCTGTTTTTT. The rearrangement links TRBV24-1 to TRBJ2-2; perhaps D is TRBD1 or TRBD2 (5 bases each). Trimming removed 6 bases from V and 0 bases from J, with 22 bases in between. The CDR3 is 19 amino acids. Germline V CDR1 and CDR2: KGHDR, SFDVKD.

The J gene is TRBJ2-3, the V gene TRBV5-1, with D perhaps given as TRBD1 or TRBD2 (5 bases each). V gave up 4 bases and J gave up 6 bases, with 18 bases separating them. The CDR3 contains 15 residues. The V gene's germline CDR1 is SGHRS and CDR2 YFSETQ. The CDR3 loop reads CASSPGTPDVDTQYF. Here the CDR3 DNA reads TGCGCCAGCAGCCCCGGGACCCCCGACGTGGATACGCAGTATTTT. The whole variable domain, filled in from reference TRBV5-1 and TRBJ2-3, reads KAGVTQTPRYLIKTRGQQVTLSCSPISGHRSVSWYQQTPGQGLQFLFEYFSETQRNKGNFPGRFSGRQFSNSRSEMNVSTLELGDSALYLCASSPGTPDVDTQYFGPGTRLTVL.

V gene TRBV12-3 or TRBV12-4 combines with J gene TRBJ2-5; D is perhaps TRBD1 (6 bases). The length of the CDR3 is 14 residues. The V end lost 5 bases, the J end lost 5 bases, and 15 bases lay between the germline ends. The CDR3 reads CASSRDTQRETQYF. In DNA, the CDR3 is TGTGCCAGCAGTCGGGACACCCAGCGGGAGACCCAGTACTTC.

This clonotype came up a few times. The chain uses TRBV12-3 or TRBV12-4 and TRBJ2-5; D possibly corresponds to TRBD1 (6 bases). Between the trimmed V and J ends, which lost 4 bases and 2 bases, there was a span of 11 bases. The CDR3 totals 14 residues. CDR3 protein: CASSSSQGQETQYF. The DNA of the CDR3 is TGTGCCAGCAGTTCCAGTCAGGGGCAAGAGACCCAGTACTTC.

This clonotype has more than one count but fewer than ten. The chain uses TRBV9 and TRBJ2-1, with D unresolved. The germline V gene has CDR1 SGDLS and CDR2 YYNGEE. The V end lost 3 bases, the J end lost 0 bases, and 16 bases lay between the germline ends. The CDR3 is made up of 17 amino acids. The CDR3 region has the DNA TGTGCCAGCAGCGGACACAGCGCCTTTAGCTCCTACAATGAGCAGTTCTTC. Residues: CASSGHSAFSSYNEQFF.

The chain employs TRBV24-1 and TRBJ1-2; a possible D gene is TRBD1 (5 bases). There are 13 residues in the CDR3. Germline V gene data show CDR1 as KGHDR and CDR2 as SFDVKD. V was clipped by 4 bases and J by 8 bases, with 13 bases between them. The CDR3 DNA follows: TGTGCCACCAGTGACAACAGGAATCGGGGCTACACCTTC. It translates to CATSDNRNRGYTF.

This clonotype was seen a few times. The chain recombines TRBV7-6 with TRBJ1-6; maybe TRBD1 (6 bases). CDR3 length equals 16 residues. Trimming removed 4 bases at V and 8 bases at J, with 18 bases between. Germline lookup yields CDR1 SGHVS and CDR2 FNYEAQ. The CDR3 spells CASSSYGAGVDSPLHF. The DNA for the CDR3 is TGTGCCAGCAGCTCCTATGGGGCAGGGGTCGATTCACCCCTCCACTTT.

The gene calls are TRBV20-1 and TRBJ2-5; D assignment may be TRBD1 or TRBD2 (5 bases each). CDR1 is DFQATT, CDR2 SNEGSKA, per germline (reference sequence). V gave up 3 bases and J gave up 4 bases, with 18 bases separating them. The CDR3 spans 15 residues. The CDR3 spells CSARIRTFGGETQYF. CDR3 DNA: TGCAGTGCTAGGATTAGGACATTTGGGGGAGAGACCCAGTACTTC.

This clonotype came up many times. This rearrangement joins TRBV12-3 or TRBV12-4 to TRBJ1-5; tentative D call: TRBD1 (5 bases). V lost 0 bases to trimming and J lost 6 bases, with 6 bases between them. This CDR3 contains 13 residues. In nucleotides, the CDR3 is TGTGCCAGCAGTTTAGCAGGGGCTCAGCCCCAGCATTTT. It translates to CASSLAGAQPQHF.

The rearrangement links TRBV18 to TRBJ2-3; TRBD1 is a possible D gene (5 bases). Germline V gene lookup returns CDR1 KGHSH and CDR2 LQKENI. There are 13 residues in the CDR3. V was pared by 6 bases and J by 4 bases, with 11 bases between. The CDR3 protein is CASSRRTPDTQYF. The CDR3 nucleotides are TGTGCCAGCTCCCGACGGACACCAGATACGCAGTATTTT.

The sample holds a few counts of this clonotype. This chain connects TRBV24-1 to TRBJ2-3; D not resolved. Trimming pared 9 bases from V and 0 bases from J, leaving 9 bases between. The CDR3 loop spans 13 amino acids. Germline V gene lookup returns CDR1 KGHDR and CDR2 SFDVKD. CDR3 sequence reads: CATGDDSTDTQYF. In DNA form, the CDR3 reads TGTGCCACCGGGGATGATAGCACAGATACGCAGTATTTT.

The CDR3, as DNA: TGTGCCAGCAGCCCCGCCGGAGGGACAGTGCAGTTCTTC. This sequence encodes CASSPAGGTVQFF. The genes are TRBV7-6 and TRBJ2-1; weak D call: TRBD1 (7 bases). Germline V gene sequence: CDR1 SGHVS, CDR2 FNYEAQ. V was pared by 5 bases and J by 12 bases, with 17 bases between. The CDR3 sequence is 13 residues long.

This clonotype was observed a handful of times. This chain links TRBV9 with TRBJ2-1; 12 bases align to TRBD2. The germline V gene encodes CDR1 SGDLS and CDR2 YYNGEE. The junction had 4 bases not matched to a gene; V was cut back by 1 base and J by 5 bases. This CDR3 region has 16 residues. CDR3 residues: CASSVSLAGGHNEQFF. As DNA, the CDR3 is TGTGCCAGCAGCGTATCCCTAGCGGGAGGGCACAATGAGCAGTTCTTC.

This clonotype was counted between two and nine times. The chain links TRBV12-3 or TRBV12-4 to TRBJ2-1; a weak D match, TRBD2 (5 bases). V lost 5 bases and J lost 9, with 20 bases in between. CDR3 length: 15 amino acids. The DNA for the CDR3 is TGTGCCAGCAGTCTCAGCGGATCCCAATCAAGTGAGCAGTTCTTC. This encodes CASSLSGSQSSEQFF.

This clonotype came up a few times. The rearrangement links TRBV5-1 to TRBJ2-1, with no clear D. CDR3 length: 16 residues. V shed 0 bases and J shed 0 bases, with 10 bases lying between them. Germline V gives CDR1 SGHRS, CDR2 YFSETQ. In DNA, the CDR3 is TGCGCCAGCAGCTTGGAAGGGATGGGCTCCTACAATGAGCAGTTCTTC. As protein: CASSLEGMGSYNEQFF.